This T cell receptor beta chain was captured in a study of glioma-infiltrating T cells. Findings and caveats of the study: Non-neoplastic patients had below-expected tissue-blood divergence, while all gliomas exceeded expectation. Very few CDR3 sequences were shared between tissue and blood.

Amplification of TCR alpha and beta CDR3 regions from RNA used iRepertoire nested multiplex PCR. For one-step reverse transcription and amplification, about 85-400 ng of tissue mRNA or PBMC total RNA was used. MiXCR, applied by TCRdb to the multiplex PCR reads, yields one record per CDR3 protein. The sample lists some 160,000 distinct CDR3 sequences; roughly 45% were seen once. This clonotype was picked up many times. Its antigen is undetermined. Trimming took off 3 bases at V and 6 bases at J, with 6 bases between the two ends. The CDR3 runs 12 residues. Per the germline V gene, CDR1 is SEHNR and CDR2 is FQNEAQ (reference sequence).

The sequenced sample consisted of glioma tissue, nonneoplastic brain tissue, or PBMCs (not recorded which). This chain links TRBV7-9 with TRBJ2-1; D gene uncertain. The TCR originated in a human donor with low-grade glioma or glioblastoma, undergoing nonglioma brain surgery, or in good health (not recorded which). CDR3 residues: CASSFNTNEQFF. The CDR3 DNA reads TGTGCCAGCAGCTTCAACACCAATGAGCAGTTCTTC.